This T cell receptor (beta chain) was found in a study of blood T cell repertoires in COVID-19. Study-level background: The origin of the acute and convalescent COVID-19 samples was the United States, Italy and Spain. The analysed material was cDNA or gDNA that came from T cells, B-cell-depleted T cells, or PBMCs.

Germline CDR1 is SGHAT and CDR2 is FQNNGV. V shed 7 bases and J shed 0 bases, with 13 bases lying between them. CDR3 length: 16 residues. In the authors' workflow: Using reference gene primer amplification, nucleated cell counts were estimated. Repertoires were generated with immunoSEQ multiplex PCR, while TCRdb's copy carries only in-frame clones and drops some. V and J calls and clone size come straight from that table; D and trimming were deduced from the DNA. The sample has approximately 300,000 clones, around 90% seen once. The clonotype was recovered from a woman aged 35 to 49 with acute or convalescent COVID-19. Specimen: peripheral blood. This chain joins TRBV11-2 and TRBJ1-6; possible D gene TRBD1, 6 bases. In DNA form, the CDR3 reads TGTGCCAGCAACCCTAGGGGGGGCTCCTATAATTCACCCCTCCACTTT. Translating it yields CASNPRGGSYNSPLHF.